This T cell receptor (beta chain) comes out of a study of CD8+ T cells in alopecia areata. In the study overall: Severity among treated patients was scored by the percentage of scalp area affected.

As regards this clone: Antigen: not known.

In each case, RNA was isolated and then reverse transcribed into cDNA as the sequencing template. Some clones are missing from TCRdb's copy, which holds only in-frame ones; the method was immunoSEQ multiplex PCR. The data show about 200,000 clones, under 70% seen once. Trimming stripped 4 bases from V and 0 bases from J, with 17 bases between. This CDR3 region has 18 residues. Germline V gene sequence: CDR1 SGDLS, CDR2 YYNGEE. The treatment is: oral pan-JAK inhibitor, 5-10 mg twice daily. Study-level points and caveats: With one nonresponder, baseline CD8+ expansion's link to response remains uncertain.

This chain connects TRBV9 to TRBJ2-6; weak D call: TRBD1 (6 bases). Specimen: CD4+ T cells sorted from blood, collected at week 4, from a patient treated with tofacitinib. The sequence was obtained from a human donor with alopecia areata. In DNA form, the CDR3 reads TGTGCCAGCAGCCCAGACAGGTCCTGGAGCTCTGGGGCCAACGTCCTGACTTTC. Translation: CASSPDRSWSSGANVLTF.